Below are 30 T cell receptor beta chains sequenced from a single sample in a study of vaccination effects on CD4 cells after COVID-19. Clones were sequenced by immunoSEQ multiplex PCR, and TCRdb holds only the in-frame ones, with some missing. Of some 60,000 clones listed, 78% were seen once; the top ten hold 4.3%. After roughly 9 days in culture, the CD4+ T cells were isolated. Either the BNT162b2 or mRNA-1273 vaccine was given to participants in two doses. No antigen has been identified for these receptors. The sequenced sample was CD4+ T cells from PBMCs cultured without peptide, obtained after COVID-19 vaccination. All receptors come from a human donor who received a COVID-19 vaccine.

CDR3 amino acids: CASNPADRVNIQYF. The CDR3 DNA reads as TGTGCCAGCAATCCCGCGGACAGGGTGAACATTCAGTACTTC. The rearrangement links TRBV6-5 to TRBJ2-4; 8 bases agree with TRBD1. The CDR3 runs to 14 residues. Germline CDR1 MNHEY, CDR2 SVGAGI. Germline trimming cut 7 bases from V and 7 bases from J; bases unmatched to any gene: 9.

The V call is TRBV15, the J call TRBJ1-4; D ambiguous. V lost 2 bases, J lost 5 bases, and 9 bases lay in between. The CDR3 totals 14 residues. Germline V gene lookup returns CDR1 LNHNV and CDR2 YYDKDF (reference sequence). The CDR3 is CATSRWLPNEKLFF. The CDR3 DNA follows: TGTGCCACCAGCAGATGGCTCCCCAATGAAAAACTGTTTTTT.

A few counts support this clone. This chain uses TRBV7-2 with TRBJ1-2; D is undetermined. The CDR3 length is 12 residues. V dropped 5 bases and J dropped 5 bases, with 9 bases sitting between them. The germline V gene encodes CDR1 SGHTA and CDR2 FQGNSA. In DNA, the CDR3 is TGTGCCAGCAGCCCTCCTATGTATGGCTACACCTTC. Its protein product is CASSPPMYGYTF.

This sequence joins TRBV5-4 and TRBJ2-3; 13 nucleotides align to TRBD2. Trimming took 4 bases from V and 1 from J; bases not matched to a gene: 9. CDR1 and CDR2 (germline): SGHNT, YYREEE (reference sequence). The CDR3 is made up of 18 amino acids. The CDR3 protein is CASSPTSGGGPGTDTQYF. As DNA, the CDR3 is TGTGCCAGCAGCCCCACTAGCGGGGGGGGGCCGGGCACAGATACGCAGTATTTT.

This chain joins TRBV3-1 (or the pseudogene TRBV3-2) and TRBJ1-5; tentatively, D is TRBD1 (5 bases). The CDR3 is 12 residues long. Germline V gives CDR1 LGHDT, CDR2 YNNKEL (reference sequence). V was cut by 5 bases and J by 6 bases, with 8 bases left in between. CDR3 region: CASSSGGQPQHF. The CDR3 DNA follows: TGTGCCAGCAGCAGTGGGGGTCAGCCCCAGCATTTT.

The genes are TRBV5-1 and TRBJ2-3; 7 nucleotides agree with TRBD1. In germline, CDR1 is SGHRS, CDR2 YFSETQ. The CDR3 extends over 18 amino acids. J gave up 0 bases and V 1 base, and 11 bases lay outside the gene matches. CDR3 DNA sequence: TGCGCCAGCAGCTTGACCACGCCGACAGGGTTTAGCACAGATACGCAGTATTTT. Translation: CASSLTTPTGFSTDTQYF.

In this sample, this clone turned up once. V gene TRBV27 combines with J gene TRBJ2-1; 9 bases agree with TRBD1. CDR3 length: 17 amino acids. Germline CDR1 reads MNHEY; CDR2 reads SMNVEV (reference sequence). Germline trimming cut 6 bases from V and 5 bases from J; bases unmatched to any gene: 14. The CDR3 DNA follows: TGTGCCAGCAGCAATGGACGAGGGGGGACAGGGAACAATGAGCAGTTCTTC. Translated, it gives CASSNGRGGTGNNEQFF.

The V call is TRBV6-2 or TRBV6-3, the J call TRBJ2-3; the D gene is possibly TRBD1 (5 bases). The germline V gene has CDR1 MNHEY and CDR2 SVGEGT. CDR3 length equals 16 residues. V was clipped by 2 bases and J by 2 bases, with 14 bases between them. The CDR3 DNA reads TGTGCCAGCAGTTACCCAGTAGGACACCCCACAGATACGCAGTATTTT. It translates to CASSYPVGHPTDTQYF.

The chain couples TRBV6-1 to TRBJ2-5; TRBD1 agrees at 8 bases. The V gene's germline CDR1 is MNHNS and CDR2 SASEGT. The CDR3 totals 18 residues. V lost 0 bases, J lost 5 bases, and 14 bases stayed unmatched. The CDR3 DNA sequence: TGTGCCAGCAGTGAAGCGCTCAGGGGGCTTGGATTAGAGGAGACCCAGTACTTC. It is translated as CASSEALRGLGLEETQYF.

The chain uses TRBV6-5 and TRBJ1-2, with TRBD1 matching 9 bases. Germline trimming cut 6 bases from V and 5 bases from J; bases unmatched to any gene: 7. CDR3 length: 14 residues. Germline V gene sequence: CDR1 MNHEY, CDR2 SVGAGI. CDR3 loop: CASRGQGSMYGYTF. CDR3 DNA sequence: TGTGCCAGCAGGGGACAGGGAAGCATGTATGGCTACACCTTC.

V gene TRBV30 combines with J gene TRBJ1-2; D remains ambiguous. The V and J ends lost 0 bases and 5 bases respectively, with 7 bases between them. CDR1 and CDR2 (germline): GTSNPN, SVGIG (reference sequence). The CDR3 contains 12 residues. The CDR3 DNA reads as TGTGCCTGGAGTGTGGGCGAATATGGCTACACCTTC. It yields the protein CAWSVGEYGYTF.

CDR3 bases: TGTGCCAGCAGGACGAGTTCCTACAATGAGCAGTTCTTC. This sequence encodes CASRTSSYNEQFF. The V gene is TRBV7-8, the J gene TRBJ2-1; no reliable D call. V was clipped by 6 bases and J by 1 base, with 7 bases between them. Germline CDR1 is SGHVS and CDR2 is FQNEAQ. This CDR3 is built from 13 residues.

V usage is TRBV15 and J usage is TRBJ1-3, with no clear D. Germline CDR1 and CDR2: LNHNV and YYDKDF (reference sequence). V shed 0 bases and J shed 11 bases, with 20 bases lying between them. The CDR3 extends over 16 amino acids. CDR3 loop: CATSREGWRKERAIYF. CDR3 bases: TGTGCCACCAGCAGAGAAGGTTGGCGCAAGGAAAGGGCCATATATTTT.

The chain combines TRBV9 with TRBJ2-1; 7 bases map to TRBD1. Germline CDR1 SGDLS, CDR2 YYNGEE. This CDR3 is built from 15 residues. V was clipped by 4 bases and J by 3 bases; unmatched bases: 7. The CDR3, as DNA: TGTGCCAGCAGCCTCCCGGGACAGAGCTACAATGAGCAGTTCTTC. Protein sequence: CASSLPGQSYNEQFF.

The chain carries TRBV30 and TRBJ2-5, with 12 nucleotides matching TRBD2. Germline CDR1 reads GTSNPN; CDR2 reads SVGIG (reference sequence). The length of the CDR3 is 15 residues. V dropped 4 bases and J dropped 7; count of bases not matched to a gene: 10. CDR3 sequence (DNA): TGTGCCTGGACGCGGACTAGCGGGACAGTGGGGACCCAGTACTTC. It encodes CAWTRTSGTVGTQYF.

This chain joins TRBV7-3 and TRBJ2-5; 9 nucleotides match TRBD1. V was clipped by 3 bases and J by 0 bases; unmatched bases: 2. CDR1 and CDR2 (germline): SGHTA, FQGTGA. The length of the CDR3 is 15 residues. CDR3 bases: TGTGCCAGCAGCTTGACAGGGGGGTACCAAGAGACCCAGTACTTC. This gives the protein CASSLTGGYQETQYF. Variable domain in full (rest from reference TRBV7-3 and TRBJ2-5): GAGVSQTPSNKVTEKGKYVELRCDPISGHTALYWYRQSLGQGPEFLIYFQGTGAADDSGLPNDRFFAVRPEGSVSTLKIQRTERGDSAVYLCASSLTGGYQETQYFGPGTRLLVL.

This sequence joins TRBV28 and TRBJ1-3; the D gene is possibly TRBD1 (5 bases). V lost 6 bases and J 4 bases, leaving 13 bases between the germline ends. CDR3 size: 14 residues. The germline V gene has CDR1 MDHEN and CDR2 SYDVKM. This CDR3 reads CASRPGDWGNTIYF. The CDR3, as DNA: TGTGCCAGCAGGCCCGGGGACTGGGGAAACACCATATATTTT.

This clone has only a few counts. The J gene is TRBJ1-2, the V gene TRBV7-2; TRBD1 agrees at 8 bases. V was pared by 3 bases and J by 4 bases, with 7 bases of the junction left unmatched. The germline V gene encodes CDR1 SGHTA and CDR2 FQGNSA. The CDR3 length is 15 residues. The CDR3 loop reads CASSFSGTGSYGYTF. CDR3 bases: TGTGCCAGCAGCTTTTCCGGGACAGGAAGCTATGGCTACACCTTC.

CDR3 residues: CASSEPLSGNTIYF. CDR3 bases: TGTGCCAGCAGTGAACCCTTATCTGGAAACACCATATATTTT. The chain combines TRBV6-1 with TRBJ1-3; D call uncertain. Looked up from germline, CDR1 is MNHNS and CDR2 is SASEGT. The CDR3 consists of 14 residues. V was pared by 2 bases and J by 1 base, with 6 bases between.

This clone has a handful of counts. The J gene is TRBJ1-6, the V gene TRBV25-1; D uncertain. Germline lookup yields CDR1 MGHDK and CDR2 SYGVNS. V lost 4 bases, J lost 7 bases, and 8 bases lay in between. The CDR3 spans 13 residues. The CDR3 protein is CASSGRTNSPLHF. CDR3 bases: TGTGCCAGCAGTGGGAGGACGAATTCACCCCTCCACTTT. The full variable domain, rest sourced from reference TRBV25-1 and TRBJ1-6, is EADIYQTPRYLVIGTGKKITLECSQTMGHDKMYWYQQDPGMELHLIHYSYGVNSTEKGDLSSESTVSRIRTEHFPLTLESARPSHTSQYLCASSGRTNSPLHFGNGTRLTVT.

This clone was seen more than once but under ten times. The chain joins TRBV24-1 to TRBJ2-1; no clear D. The length of the CDR3 is 13 residues. With 1 base removed from V and 5 bases from J, the gap between germline ends came to 5 bases. Germline CDR1 and CDR2: KGHDR and SFDVKD. CDR3 nucleotides: TGTGCCACCAGTGATTTACGGGACAATGAGCAGTTCTTC. This codes for CATSDLRDNEQFF.

V gene TRBV5-1 combines with J gene TRBJ2-3, with TRBD2 identical over 7 bases. The V gene end was trimmed by 0 bases and the J gene end by 2 bases; junction bases not matched to a gene: 6. CDR3 size: 16 residues. CDR1 SGHRS and CDR2 YFSETQ come from the germline V gene. The CDR3 DNA follows: TGCGCCAGCAGCTTGGATCCTAGCGGCCACACAGATACGCAGTATTTT. Protein sequence: CASSLDPSGHTDTQYF.

This chain joins TRBV11-1 and TRBJ2-7; 8 bases match TRBD1. The V segment lost 5 bases and the J segment 7 bases; nucleotides outside the gene matches: 10. Germline values: CDR1 SGHAT, CDR2 FQDESV (reference sequence). This CDR3 has 14 amino acids. The CDR3, as DNA: TGTGCCAGCAGCCCCGGCCAGGGGGCAAGGGAGCAGTACTTC. Translated: CASSPGQGAREQYF. The variable domain in full, with the rest retrieved from reference TRBV11-1 and TRBJ2-7, is EAEVAQSPRYKITEKSQAVAFWCDPISGHATLYWYRQILGQGPELLVQFQDESVVDDSQLPKDRFSAERLKGVDSTLKIQPAELGDSAMYLCASSPGQGAREQYFGPGTRLTVT.

The sample holds a few counts of this clone. V is TRBV9 and J is TRBJ1-3; D call uncertain. Germline V lookup: CDR1 SGDLS, CDR2 YYNGEE. This CDR3 has 14 amino acids. Trimming cost V 4 bases and J 2 bases, with 10 bases left between them. This CDR3 reads CASSLAGTGNTIYF. CDR3 sequence (DNA): TGTGCCAGCAGCCTTGCAGGAACTGGAAACACCATATATTTT. The complete variable domain, with remaining parts taken from reference TRBV9 and TRBJ1-3, reads DSGVTQTPKHLITATGQRVTLRCSPRSGDLSVYWYQQSLDQGLQFLIQYYNGEERAKGNILERFSAQQFPDLHSELNLSSLELGDSALYFCASSLAGTGNTIYFGEGSWLTVV.

J is TRBJ1-1 and V is TRBV28, with D unclear. Trimming took 4 bases from V and 5 from J, leaving 20 bases between them. The CDR3 is 16 amino acids. Per the germline V gene, CDR1 is MDHEN and CDR2 is SYDVKM. The CDR3 spells CASSSLGGLGNTEAFF. Here the CDR3 DNA reads TGTGCCAGCAGTTCACTTGGAGGGCTGGGGAATACTGAAGCTTTCTTT.

The chain has TRBV30 and TRBJ1-4; 7 positions agree with TRBD1. CDR3 length equals 14 residues. Germline V CDR1 and CDR2: GTSNPN, SVGIG (reference sequence). V dropped 2 bases and J dropped 8; count of bases not matched to a gene: 8. CDR3 nucleotide sequence: TGTGCCTGGAGTCGACAGGGAGGAAACGAAAAACTGTTTTTT. Its protein is CAWSRQGGNEKLFF.

The V gene is TRBV24-1, the J gene TRBJ1-1; D not certain. From germline, CDR1 is KGHDR and CDR2 SFDVKD. V was trimmed by 4 bases and J by 3 bases, leaving 8 bases between them. This CDR3 has 13 amino acids. Here the CDR3 reads CATSERQYTEAFF. The CDR3 DNA reads as TGTGCCACCAGTGAGAGACAATACACTGAAGCTTTCTTT.

V is TRBV19 and J is TRBJ2-2; D is perhaps TRBD1 or TRBD2 (5 bases each). V was cut by 7 bases and J by 2 bases, with 17 bases left in between. CDR1 and CDR2 (germline): LNHDA, SQIVND (reference sequence). CDR3 length equals 16 residues. CDR3 DNA: TGTGCCAGTAAACCCTACGGGGACCACAACACCGGGGAGCTGTTTTTT. This encodes CASKPYGDHNTGELFF. The variable domain in full, completed from reference TRBV19 and TRBJ2-2, reads DGGITQSPKYLFRKEGQNVTLSCEQNLNHDAMYWYRQDPGQGLRLIYYSQIVNDFQKGDIAEGYSVSREKKESFPLTVTSAQKNPTAFYLCASKPYGDHNTGELFFGEGSRLTVL.

CDR3 amino acids: CASSFRKGLAGGESSYEQYF. The CDR3 region has the DNA TGCGCCAGCAGCTTTAGAAAGGGACTAGCGGGAGGGGAGAGCTCCTACGAGCAGTACTTC. The chain recombines TRBV5-1 with TRBJ2-7, with 16 positions matching TRBD2. Losses at the gene ends were 2 bases for V and 0 bases for J; bases not matched to a gene: 11. Germline lookup yields CDR1 SGHRS and CDR2 YFSETQ. This CDR3 contains 20 residues.

The gene calls are TRBV3-1 (or the pseudogene TRBV3-2) and TRBJ2-7; 13 nucleotides agree with TRBD2. Germline CDR1 reads LGHDT; CDR2 reads YNNKEL (reference sequence). V lost 1 base, J lost 6 bases, and 6 bases stayed unmatched. The CDR3 loop spans 16 amino acids. The CDR3 coding sequence is TGTGCCAGCAGCCAAGGCGGACTAGCGGGAGTTCTCGAGCAGTACTTC. This gives the protein CASSQGGLAGVLEQYF.